The clone carrying this T cell receptor (beta chain) has a handful of counts. What it recognizes is unknown. These data are taken from a study of blood T cells in healthy people across ages. The study, taken as a whole, reports: Whereas aged donors had fewer naive CD4+ cells, long-lived donors had more of them and higher diversity. Estimates of diversity drawn from one million T cells were considered underestimates.

The use of a sample-barcoded 5' primer and a J-beta primer mix characterized a second PCR of roughly 7 to 11 cycles. Tags on each cDNA molecule came from a template-switch adaptor with 12 random nucleotides. TCRdb called the 5' RACE reads again in MiXCR, with one record for every CDR3 protein. Of 800,000 or so distinct CDR3 sequences listed, roughly 60% are singletons. V was pared by 1 base and J by 5 bases, with 5 bases of the junction left unmatched. This CDR3 is built from 15 residues. The chain joins TRBV12-3 or TRBV12-4 to TRBJ2-4; 7 nucleotides line up with TRBD2. This clonotype was obtained from a man aged 25 to 40 in good health. Material for sequencing was blood. CDR3 sequence (DNA): TGTGCCAGCAGTTTAGTCCTTGCGGGGGAAAACATTCAGTACTTC. Translated: CASSLVLAGENIQYF.